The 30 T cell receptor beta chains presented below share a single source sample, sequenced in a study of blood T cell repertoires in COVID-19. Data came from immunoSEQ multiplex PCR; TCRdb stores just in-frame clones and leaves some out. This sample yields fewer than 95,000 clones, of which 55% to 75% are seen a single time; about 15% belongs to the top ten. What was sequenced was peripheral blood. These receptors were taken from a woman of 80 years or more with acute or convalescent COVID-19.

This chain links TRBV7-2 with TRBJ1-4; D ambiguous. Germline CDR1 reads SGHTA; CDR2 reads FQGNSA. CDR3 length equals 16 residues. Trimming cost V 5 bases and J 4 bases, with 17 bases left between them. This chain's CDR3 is CASSPFRERRNEKLFF. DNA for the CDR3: TGTGCCAGCAGCCCCTTTAGGGAGCGACGTAATGAAAAACTGTTTTTT.

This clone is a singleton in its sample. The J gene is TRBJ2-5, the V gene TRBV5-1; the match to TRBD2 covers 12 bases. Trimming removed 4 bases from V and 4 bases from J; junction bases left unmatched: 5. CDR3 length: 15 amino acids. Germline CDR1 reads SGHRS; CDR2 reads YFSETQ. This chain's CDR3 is CASSAELAGGETQYF. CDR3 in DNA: TGCGCCAGCAGCGCTGAACTAGCGGGGGGAGAGACCCAGTACTTC. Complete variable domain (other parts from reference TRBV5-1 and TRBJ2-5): KAGVTQTPRYLIKTRGQQVTLSCSPISGHRSVSWYQQTPGQGLQFLFEYFSETQRNKGNFPGRFSGRQFSNSRSEMNVSTLELGDSALYLCASSAELAGGETQYFGPGTRLLVL.

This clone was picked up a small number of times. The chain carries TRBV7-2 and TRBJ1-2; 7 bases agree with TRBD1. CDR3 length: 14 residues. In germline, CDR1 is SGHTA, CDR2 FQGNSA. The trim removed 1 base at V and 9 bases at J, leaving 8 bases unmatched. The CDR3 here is CASSLESGGRSYTF. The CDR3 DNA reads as TGTGCCAGCAGCTTAGAGTCAGGGGGACGAAGCTACACCTTC.

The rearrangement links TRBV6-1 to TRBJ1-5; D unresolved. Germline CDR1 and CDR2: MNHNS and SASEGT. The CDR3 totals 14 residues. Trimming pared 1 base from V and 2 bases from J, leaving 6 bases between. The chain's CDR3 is CASSEDRGNQPQHF. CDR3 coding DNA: TGTGCCAGCAGTGAAGACAGAGGCAATCAGCCCCAGCATTTT.

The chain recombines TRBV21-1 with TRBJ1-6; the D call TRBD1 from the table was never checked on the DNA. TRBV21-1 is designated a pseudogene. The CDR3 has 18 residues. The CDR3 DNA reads TGTGCCAGCATCAGGACAGGGGCCAATCTCTTTCAGGATTCACCCCTCCACTTT. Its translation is CASIRTGANLFQDSPLHF.

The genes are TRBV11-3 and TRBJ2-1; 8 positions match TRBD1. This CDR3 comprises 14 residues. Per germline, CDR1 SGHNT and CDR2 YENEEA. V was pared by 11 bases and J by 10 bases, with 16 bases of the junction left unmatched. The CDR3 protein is CASSGQGEEGEQFF. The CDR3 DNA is TGTGCCTCTTCAGGACAGGGTGAAGAAGGGGAGCAGTTCTTC.

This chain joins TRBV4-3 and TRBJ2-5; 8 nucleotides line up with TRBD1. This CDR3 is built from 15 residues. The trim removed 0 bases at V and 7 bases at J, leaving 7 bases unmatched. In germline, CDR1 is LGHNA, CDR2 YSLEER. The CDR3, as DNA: TGCGCCAGCAGCCAAGATTGGGGCAGGGGGCCGACCCAGTACTTC. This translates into CASSQDWGRGPTQYF.

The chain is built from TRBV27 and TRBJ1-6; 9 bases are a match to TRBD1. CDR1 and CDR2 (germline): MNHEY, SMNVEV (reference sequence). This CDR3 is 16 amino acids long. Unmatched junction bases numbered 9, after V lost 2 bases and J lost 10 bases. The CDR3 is CASSLRRGQGWSPLHF. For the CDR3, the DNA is TGTGCCAGCAGTTTAAGGAGGGGACAGGGTTGGTCACCCCTCCACTTT.

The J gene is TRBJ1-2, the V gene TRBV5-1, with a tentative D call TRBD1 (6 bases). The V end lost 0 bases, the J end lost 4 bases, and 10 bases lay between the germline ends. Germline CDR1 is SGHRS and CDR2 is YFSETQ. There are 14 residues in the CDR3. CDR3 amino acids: CASSLDRDRYGYTF. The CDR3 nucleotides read TGCGCCAGCAGCTTGGACAGGGACCGCTATGGCTACACCTTC.

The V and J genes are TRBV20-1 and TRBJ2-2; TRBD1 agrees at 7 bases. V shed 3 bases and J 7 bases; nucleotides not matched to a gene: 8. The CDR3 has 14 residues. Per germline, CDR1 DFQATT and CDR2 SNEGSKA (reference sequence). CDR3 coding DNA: TGCAGTGCTAGTAGGGACAGCGGATTCGGGGAGCTGTTTTTT. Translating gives CSASRDSGFGELFF.

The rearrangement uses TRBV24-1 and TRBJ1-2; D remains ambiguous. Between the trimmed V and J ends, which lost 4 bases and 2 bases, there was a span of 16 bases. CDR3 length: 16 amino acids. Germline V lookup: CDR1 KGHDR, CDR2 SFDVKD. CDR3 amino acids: CATSDTGGRGNYGYTF. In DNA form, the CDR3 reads TGTGCCACCAGTGACACCGGAGGGCGAGGGAACTATGGCTACACCTTC.

The CDR3 here is CSAAGNSPLHF. Written as DNA, the CDR3 is TGCAGTGCGGCAGGAAATTCACCCCTCCACTTT. The chain joins TRBV20-1 to TRBJ1-6; D ambiguous. Trimming pared 6 bases from V and 7 bases from J, leaving 7 bases between. The CDR3 runs to 11 residues. CDR1 and CDR2 from the germline V gene are DFQATT and SNEGSKA (reference sequence).

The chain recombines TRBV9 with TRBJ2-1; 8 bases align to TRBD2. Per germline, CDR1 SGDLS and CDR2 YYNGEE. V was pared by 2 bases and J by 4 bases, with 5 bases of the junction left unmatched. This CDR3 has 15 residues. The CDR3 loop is CASSVTGGPYNEQFF. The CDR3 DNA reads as TGTGCCAGCAGCGTGACGGGGGGGCCATACAATGAGCAGTTCTTC.

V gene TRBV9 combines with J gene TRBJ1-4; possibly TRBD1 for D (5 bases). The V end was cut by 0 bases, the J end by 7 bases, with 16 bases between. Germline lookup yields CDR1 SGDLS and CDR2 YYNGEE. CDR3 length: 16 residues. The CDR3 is CASSVVCGVGGEKLFF. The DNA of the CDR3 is TGTGCCAGCAGCGTAGTGTGCGGGGTGGGGGGTGAAAAACTGTTTTTT. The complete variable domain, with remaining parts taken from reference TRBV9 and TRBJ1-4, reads DSGVTQTPKHLITATGQRVTLRCSPRSGDLSVYWYQQSLDQGLQFLIQYYNGEERAKGNILERFSAQQFPDLHSELNLSSLELGDSALYFCASSVVCGVGGEKLFFGSGTQLSVL.

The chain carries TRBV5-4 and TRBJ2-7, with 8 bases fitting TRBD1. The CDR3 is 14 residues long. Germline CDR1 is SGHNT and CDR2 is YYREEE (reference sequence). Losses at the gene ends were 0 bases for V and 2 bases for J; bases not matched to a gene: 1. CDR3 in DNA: TGTGCCAGCAGCTTGGGGACAGGGACCTACGAGCAGTACTTC. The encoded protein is CASSLGTGTYEQYF.

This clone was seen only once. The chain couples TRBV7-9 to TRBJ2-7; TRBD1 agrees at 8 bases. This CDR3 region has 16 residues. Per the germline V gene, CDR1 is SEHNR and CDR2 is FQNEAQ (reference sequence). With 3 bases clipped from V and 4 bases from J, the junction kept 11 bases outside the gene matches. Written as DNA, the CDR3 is TGTGCCAGCAGCTTTTACGGACAGGGACCGAGATACGAGCAGTACTTC. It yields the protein CASSFYGQGPRYEQYF.

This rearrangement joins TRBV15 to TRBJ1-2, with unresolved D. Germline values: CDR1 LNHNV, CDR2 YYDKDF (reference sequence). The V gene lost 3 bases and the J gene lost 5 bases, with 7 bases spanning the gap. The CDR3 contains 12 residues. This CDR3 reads CATSSDGYGYTF. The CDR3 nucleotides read TGTGCCACCAGCAGCGACGGGTATGGCTACACCTTC.

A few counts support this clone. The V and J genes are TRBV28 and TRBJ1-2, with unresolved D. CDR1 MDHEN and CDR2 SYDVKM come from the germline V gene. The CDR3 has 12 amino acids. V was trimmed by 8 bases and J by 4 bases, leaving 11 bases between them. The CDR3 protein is CASSGRGYGYTF. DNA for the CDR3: TGTGCCAGCTCAGGCCGTGGCTATGGCTACACCTTC.

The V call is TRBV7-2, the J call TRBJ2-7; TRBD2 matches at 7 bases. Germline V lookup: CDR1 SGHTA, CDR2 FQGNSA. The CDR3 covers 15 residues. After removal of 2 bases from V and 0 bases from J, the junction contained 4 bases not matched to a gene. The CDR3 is CASSLYRGGSYEQYF. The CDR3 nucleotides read TGTGCCAGCAGCTTATACCGCGGGGGCTCCTACGAGCAGTACTTC.

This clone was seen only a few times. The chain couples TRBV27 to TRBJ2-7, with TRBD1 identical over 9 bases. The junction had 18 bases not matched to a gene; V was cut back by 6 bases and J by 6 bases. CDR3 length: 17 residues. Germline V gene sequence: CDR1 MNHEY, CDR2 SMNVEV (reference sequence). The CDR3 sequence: CASREFGRPGQGTEQYF. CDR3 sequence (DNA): TGTGCCAGCAGAGAATTTGGTCGTCCGGGACAGGGAACCGAGCAGTACTTC.

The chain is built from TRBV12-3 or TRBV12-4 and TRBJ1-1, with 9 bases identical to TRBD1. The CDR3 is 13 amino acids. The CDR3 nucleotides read TGTGTCACGACAGGGGGAATAGACACTGAAGCTTTCTTT. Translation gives CVTTGGIDTEAFF.

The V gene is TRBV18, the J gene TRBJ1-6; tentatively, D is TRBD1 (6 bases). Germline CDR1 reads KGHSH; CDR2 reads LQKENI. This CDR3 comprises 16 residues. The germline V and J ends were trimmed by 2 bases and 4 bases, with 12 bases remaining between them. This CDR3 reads CASSPRQETYNSPLHF. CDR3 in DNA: TGTGCCAGCTCACCAAGACAGGAGACTTATAATTCACCCCTCCACTTT.

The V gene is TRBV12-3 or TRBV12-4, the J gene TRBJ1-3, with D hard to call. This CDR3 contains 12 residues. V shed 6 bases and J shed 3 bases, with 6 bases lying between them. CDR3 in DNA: TGTGCCAGCAGCACGGTTGGAAACACCATATATTTT. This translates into CASSTVGNTIYF.

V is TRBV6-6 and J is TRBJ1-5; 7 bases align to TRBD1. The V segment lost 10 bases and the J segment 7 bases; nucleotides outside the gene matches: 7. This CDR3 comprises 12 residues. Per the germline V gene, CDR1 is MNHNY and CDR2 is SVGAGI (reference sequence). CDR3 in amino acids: CATRGGDQPQHF. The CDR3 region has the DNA TGTGCCACCAGGGGGGGGGACCAGCCCCAGCATTTT.

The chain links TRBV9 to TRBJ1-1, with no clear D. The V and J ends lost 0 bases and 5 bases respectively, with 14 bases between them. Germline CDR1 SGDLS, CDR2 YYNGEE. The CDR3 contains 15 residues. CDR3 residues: CASSVAGRSDTEAFF. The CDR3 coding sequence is TGTGCCAGCAGCGTAGCTGGCAGGTCGGATACTGAAGCTTTCTTT.

As DNA, the CDR3 is TGTGCCAGCTCTACGTCAGGGAACACTGAAGCTTTCTTT. Amino acids: CASSTSGNTEAFF. The chain uses TRBV18 and TRBJ1-1; D remains unclear. V lost 6 bases and J lost 1, with 9 bases in between. Germline V lookup: CDR1 KGHSH, CDR2 LQKENI. The CDR3 covers 13 residues.

The DNA of the CDR3 is TGCAGTGCTAGTGACCCTTACACTGAAGCTTTCTTT. It is translated as CSASDPYTEAFF. The rearrangement uses TRBV20-1 and TRBJ1-1; D is unclear. Looked up from germline, CDR1 is DFQATT and CDR2 is SNEGSKA (reference sequence). V shed 3 bases and J shed 3 bases, with 8 bases lying between them. The CDR3 has 12 amino acids.

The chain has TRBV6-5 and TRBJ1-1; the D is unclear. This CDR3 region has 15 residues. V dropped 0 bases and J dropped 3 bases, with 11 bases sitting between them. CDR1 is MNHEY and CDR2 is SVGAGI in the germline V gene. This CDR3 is CASSYSIFRDTEAFF. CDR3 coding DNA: TGTGCCAGCAGTTACTCGATCTTCCGAGACACTGAAGCTTTCTTT.

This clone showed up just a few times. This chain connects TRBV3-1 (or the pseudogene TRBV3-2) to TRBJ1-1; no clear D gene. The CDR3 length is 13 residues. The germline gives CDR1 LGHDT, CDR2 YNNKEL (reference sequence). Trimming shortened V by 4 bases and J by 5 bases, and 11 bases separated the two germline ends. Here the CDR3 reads CASSLSVETEAFF. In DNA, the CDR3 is TGTGCCAGCAGCCTCTCGGTGGAGACTGAAGCTTTCTTT.

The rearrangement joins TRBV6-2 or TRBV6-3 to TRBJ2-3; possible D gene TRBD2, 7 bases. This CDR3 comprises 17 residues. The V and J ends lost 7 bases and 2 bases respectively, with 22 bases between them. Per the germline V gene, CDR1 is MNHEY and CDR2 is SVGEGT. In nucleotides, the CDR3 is TGTGCCAGCACCCCGGCGGGGGCCGGGATGGACACAGATACGCAGTATTTT. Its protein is CASTPAGAGMDTDTQYF.